The T cell receptor beta chain under discussion was sequenced for a study of T cell changes during pregnancy in multiple sclerosis. Per the germline V gene, CDR1 is SGHDT and CDR2 is YYEEEE. The CDR3 runs to 15 residues. V was clipped by 2 bases and J by 5 bases, with 14 bases between them. The table came from immunoSEQ multiplex PCR; TCRdb's copy has only in-frame clones and leaves some out. The table lists some 74,000 clones, roughly 92% of them singletons. The V call is TRBV5-6, the J call TRBJ2-1, with a tentative D call TRBD1 (5 bases). The clonotype was recovered from a female donor in good health, enrolled as a control in a pregnancy study. The source was peripheral blood, collected after pregnancy. CDR3 residues: CASSFYGQGNNEQFF. CDR3 in DNA: TGTGCCAGCAGCTTTTATGGTCAGGGCAACAATGAGCAGTTCTTC.